This TCR beta chain was found in a study of T cells expressing NK-cell markers. Study-level background: Among the eight sequenced donors, seven tested HCMV-seropositive and one tested seronegative. Study-level results: Dominant NKG2C+ clonotypes accounted for about 1.0-8% of CD8+ T cells in roughly 6 donors.

This CDR3 has 13 amino acids. Germline V gene sequence: CDR1 DFQATT, CDR2 SNEGSKA (reference sequence). What made the TCR beta cDNA was 5'RACE template switching with UMIs. TCRdb reanalyzed the 5' RACE reads and collapses them to one entry per CDR3 protein, without DNA. The sample table includes 500,000 or so distinct CDR3 sequences. Regarding this clonotype: Its antigen remains unknown.

Sequencing was done on a sample of blood T cells: a sorted CD56 or NKG2C T cell subset, CD4+ or CD8+ T cells, or bulk PBMC T cells (not recorded which). This clonotype originated in a young man in good health. The chain carries TRBV20-1 and TRBJ1-2. Here the CDR3 reads CSARVERDNGYTF.